Below are 10 T cell receptor beta chains sequenced from a single sample in a study of identical twins. In TCRdb, the 5' RACE reads were re-called with MiXCR into one record per CDR3 protein. The sample consists of around 1.7 million distinct CDR3 sequences, under 35% of them appearing once. Sequenced material: cord blood. The receptors stem from a newborn girl in good health.

Here the CDR3 DNA reads TGTGCCAGCAGCATGATTGACACCGGGGAGCTGTTTTTT. This sequence encodes CASSMIDTGELFF. V and J are TRBV11-1 and TRBJ2-2; D not resolved. Trimming cost V 5 bases and J 3 bases, with 7 bases left between them. The CDR3 extends over 13 amino acids. Germline assignment: CDR1 SGHAT and CDR2 FQDESV (reference sequence).

As for this clonotype: One junction end does not reproduce the germline sequence, and a read error may be involved. The V call is TRBV7-2, the J call TRBJ1-6; tentatively, D is TRBD1 (5 bases). The CDR3 totals 15 residues. Germline values: CDR1 SGHTA, CDR2 FQGNSA. The CDR3 coding sequence is TGTGCCAGCAGCTTAGCGCATATGGACAATTCACTCCTCCACTTT. It is translated as CASSLAHMDNSLLHF.

This chain joins TRBV5-1 and TRBJ2-7, with D perhaps matching TRBD1 (6 bases). The CDR3 extends over 16 amino acids. Per the germline V gene, CDR1 is SGHRS and CDR2 is YFSETQ. V lost 2 bases and J 0 bases, leaving 15 bases between the germline ends. CDR3 sequence (DNA): TGCGCCAGCAGCTTCGGCCCCCAGGGGAGCTCCTACGAGCAGTACTTC. It translates to CASSFGPQGSSYEQYF.

The V call is TRBV5-1, the J call TRBJ2-2, with 7 bases identical to TRBD1. After removal of 6 bases from V and 0 bases from J, the junction contained 8 bases not matched to a gene. Per germline, CDR1 SGHRS and CDR2 YFSETQ. This CDR3 comprises 16 residues. The CDR3 here is CASTHRQGANTGELFF. DNA of the CDR3: TGCGCCAGCACCCATCGACAGGGCGCGAACACCGGGGAGCTGTTTTTT.

Comment on this clonotype: A much larger clone differs from this one at a single base, so this may be a read error. The gene calls are TRBV27 and TRBJ2-5, with TRBD2 identical over 7 bases. The CDR3 spans 14 residues. Per the germline V gene, CDR1 is MNHEY and CDR2 is SMNVEV (reference sequence). The CDR3 spells CASSFGGYQETPYF. CDR3 in DNA: TGTGCCAGCAGTTTCGGGGGGTACCAAGAGACCCCGTACTTC.

The chain uses TRBV5-1 and TRBJ2-5, with D maybe TRBD1 (6 bases). From germline, CDR1 is SGHRS and CDR2 YFSETQ. This CDR3 contains 15 residues. Trimming took 4 bases from V and 1 from J, leaving 14 bases between them. The CDR3 here is CASSGITGSQETQYF. The CDR3 nucleotides read TGCGCCAGCAGCGGAATCACAGGGTCCCAAGAGACCCAGTACTTC.

CDR3 in DNA: TGTGCCAGCAGTGTTCCCGGGGAGCTGTTTTTT. This codes for CASSVPGELFF. This rearrangement joins TRBV25-1 to TRBJ2-2; no firm D call. Trimming removed 4 bases from V and 6 bases from J, with 3 bases in between. CDR1 and CDR2 (germline): MGHDK, SYGVNS. The CDR3 has 11 residues.

This clonotype was seen more than once but under ten times. The chain links TRBV7-2 to TRBJ2-4; 8 bases map to TRBD1. This CDR3 comprises 16 residues. Germline-derived CDR1 and CDR2 are SGHTA and FQGNSA. The junction had 8 bases not matched to a gene; V was cut back by 4 bases and J by 3 bases. The CDR3 DNA follows: TGTGCCAGCAGCTCCCGCCCGGGACAGGTCAAAAACATTCAGTACTTC. Protein: CASSSRPGQVKNIQYF. The whole variable domain, filled in from reference TRBV7-2 and TRBJ2-4, reads GAGVSQSPSNKVTEKGKDVELRCDPISGHTALYWYRQSLGQGLEFLIYFQGNSAPDKSGLPSDRFSAERTGGSVSTLTIQRTQQEDSAVYLCASSSRPGQVKNIQYFGAGTRLSVL.

The V and J genes are TRBV9 and TRBJ2-6; no firm D call. The CDR3 is 14 residues long. V was pared by 4 bases and J by 3 bases, with 8 bases between. The germline V gene encodes CDR1 SGDLS and CDR2 YYNGEE. The CDR3: CASSFGGGANVLTF. In DNA form, the CDR3 reads TGTGCCAGCAGCTTTGGCGGTGGGGCCAACGTCCTGACTTTC.

This clonotype was counted only a few times. The chain joins TRBV25-1 to TRBJ2-1; a weak D match, TRBD1 (5 bases). With 6 bases removed from V and 2 bases from J, the gap between germline ends came to 14 bases. The CDR3 is made up of 15 amino acids. Germline V CDR1 and CDR2: MGHDK, SYGVNS. The CDR3 DNA reads TGTGCCAGCAGCGCTCAGGGATGGACCTACAATGAGCAGTTCTTC. This encodes CASSAQGWTYNEQFF. Full variable domain (missing parts from reference TRBV25-1 and TRBJ2-1): EADIYQTPRYLVIGTGKKITLECSQTMGHDKMYWYQQDPGMELHLIHYSYGVNSTEKGDLSSESTVSRIRTEHFPLTLESARPSHTSQYLCASSAQGWTYNEQFFGPGTRLTVL.